One and the same sample provided the 12 T cell receptor beta chains below, sequenced in a study of blood T cell repertoires in COVID-19 (TCRdb year 2020). Libraries were made using the immunoSEQ multiplex PCR assay. This immuneACCESS table, as held by TCRdb, lists in-frame sequences with V and J called but not all clones. Of the missing ones, under half trace to an unresolved V gene in checked studies; the others have no known cause. The sample records over 250,000 clones, 80% to 90% of which are singletons. Roughly 9.4% of the sample comes from the top ten. Sequencing used peripheral blood. These receptor sequences come from a woman aged 45-65 years who had recovered from COVID-19.

The chain has TRBV18 and TRBJ2-5, with TRBD2 as a possible D gene (5 bases). Between the trimmed V and J ends, which lost 3 bases and 3 bases, there was a span of 8 bases. The germline CDR1 and CDR2 sequences are KGHSH and LQKENI. CDR3 length: 13 amino acids. The CDR3: CASSPGVEETQYF. In DNA form, the CDR3 reads TGTGCCAGCTCACCCGGGGTAGAAGAGACCCAGTACTTC.

This chain uses TRBV10-3 with TRBJ1-2, with TRBD1 matching 9 bases. J gave up 2 bases and V 4 bases, and 5 bases lay outside the gene matches. From germline, CDR1 is ENHRY and CDR2 SYGVKD. The CDR3 is 15 residues long. CDR3 residues: CAISGEGQGNYGYTF. The CDR3 DNA is TGTGCCATCAGTGGGGAAGGACAGGGGAACTATGGCTACACCTTC.

This clone was counted between two and nine times. The chain has TRBV7-9 and TRBJ2-1; perhaps TRBD2 as D (6 bases). The V end lost 5 bases, the J end lost 8 bases, and 10 bases lay between the germline ends. The CDR3 has 12 amino acids. Per the germline V gene, CDR1 is SEHNR and CDR2 is FQNEAQ (reference sequence). The CDR3 loop reads CASSPSADEQFF. DNA of the CDR3: TGTGCCAGCAGCCCTAGCGCCGATGAGCAGTTCTTC.

This chain's CDR3 is CASSLDRGNTEAFF. The CDR3 DNA is TGTGCCAGCAGCTTAGATAGGGGGAACACTGAAGCTTTCTTT. The chain recombines TRBV11-2 with TRBJ1-1; D possibly corresponds to TRBD1 (5 bases). Trimming shortened V by 0 bases and J by 1 base, and 6 bases separated the two germline ends. The CDR3 length is 14 residues. CDR1 is SGHAT, CDR2 FQNNGV, per germline.

On this clone: This sample also contains other DNA sequences that code for the same CDR3. The rearrangement joins TRBV9 to TRBJ1-2, with TRBD1 identical over 12 bases. V lost 0 bases, J lost 5 bases, and 5 bases stayed unmatched. The germline V gene encodes CDR1 SGDLS and CDR2 YYNGEE. The CDR3 is made up of 16 amino acids. The CDR3 sequence: CASSVGGTGGKYGYTF. In DNA form, the CDR3 reads TGTGCCAGCAGCGTAGGAGGGACAGGGGGCAAGTATGGCTACACCTTC.

In DNA, the CDR3 is TGTGCCAGCTCACTTTGGACAGGGCCCACAAACTATGGCTACACCTTC. Its translation: CASSLWTGPTNYGYTF. The chain recombines TRBV18 with TRBJ1-2, with 8 bases matching TRBD1. CDR3 size: 16 residues. J gave up 2 bases and V 4 bases, and 9 bases lay outside the gene matches. Looked up from germline, CDR1 is KGHSH and CDR2 is LQKENI.

This chain joins TRBV7-2 and TRBJ1-1; a possible D gene is TRBD1 (5 bases). The CDR3 spans 15 residues. Germline CDR1 SGHTA, CDR2 FQGNSA. Trimming stripped 3 bases from V and 1 base from J, with 12 bases between. The CDR3 is CASSFYGATNTEAFF. CDR3 DNA sequence: TGTGCCAGCAGCTTTTATGGGGCCACGAACACTGAAGCTTTCTTT.

The rearrangement uses TRBV7-2 and TRBJ2-1, with 8 bases aligning to TRBD2. CDR3 size: 13 residues. The V segment lost 2 bases and the J segment 12 bases; nucleotides outside the gene matches: 6. Germline-derived CDR1 and CDR2 are SGHTA and FQGNSA. The CDR3 reads CASSLMREELQFF. As DNA, the CDR3 is TGTGCCAGCAGCTTAATGCGGGAGGAATTGCAGTTCTTC.

This chain connects TRBV28 to TRBJ2-7; TRBD2 is a possible D gene (6 bases). The germline V and J ends were trimmed by 7 bases and 2 bases, with 15 bases remaining between them. CDR1 and CDR2 from the germline V gene are MDHEN and SYDVKM. The CDR3 runs to 14 residues. As DNA, the CDR3 is TGTGCCAGCACTAGCGACACGGCAGCCTACGAGCAGTACTTC. This gives the protein CASTSDTAAYEQYF.

The chain recombines TRBV4-3 with TRBJ2-5; tentative D call: TRBD1 (5 bases). With 1 base removed from V and 5 bases from J, the gap between germline ends came to 14 bases. Germline assignment: CDR1 LGHNA and CDR2 YSLEER. CDR3 length equals 15 residues. The DNA of the CDR3 is TGCGCCAGCAGCCAAGCCTGGGGCCCTGGCGAGACCCAGTACTTC. This encodes CASSQAWGPGETQYF.

CDR3 nucleotide sequence: TGTGCCAGCACGCAGGGTGGCACCGGGGAGCTGTTTTTT. Residues: CASTQGGTGELFF. This sequence joins TRBV6-5 and TRBJ2-2, with TRBD1 as a possible D gene (5 bases). From germline, CDR1 is MNHEY and CDR2 SVGAGI. The CDR3 has 13 amino acids. With 7 bases removed from V and 4 bases from J, the gap between germline ends came to 10 bases.

The rearrangement links TRBV7-3 to TRBJ2-7, with a tentative D call TRBD2 (6 bases). Germline CDR1 reads SGHTA; CDR2 reads FQGTGA. The CDR3 totals 13 residues. Between the trimmed V and J ends, which lost 6 bases and 4 bases, there was a span of 13 bases. The CDR3 nucleotides read TGTGCCAGCAGGTCGGAGGGGCAGTACGAGCAGTACTTC. Protein sequence: CASRSEGQYEQYF.